The subject of this entry is one T cell receptor (beta chain). The antigen is unknown. The sample originates from a study of T cells after yellow fever vaccination. Study observations and caveats: Overall, a small share of clonotypes was seen in both CD4 and CD8 compartments. Reappearing after the booster were most of the clones from primary vaccination (around 95% CD4, 75% to 90% CD8).

5'RACE template switching produced TCR cDNA carrying a universal primer site and UMIs. From the 5' RACE reads, TCRdb called clonotypes with MiXCR, one entry per CDR3 protein. The table shows around 340,000 distinct CDR3 sequences, with around 13% occurring only once. Trimming took 9 bases from V and 5 from J; bases not matched to a gene: 9. This CDR3 has 14 residues. The sequence was obtained from a man aged 18-30 years who received the YFV17D yellow fever vaccine. This chain connects TRBV12-3 or TRBV12-4 to TRBJ2-5, with TRBD2 matching over 10 bases. The material sequenced was CD4+ T cells sorted from PBMCs, taken 15 days after the yellow fever booster vaccination. For the CDR3, the DNA is TGTGCCAGTCTGAGCGGGGGGGGAGATGAGACCCAGTACTTC. It translates to CASLSGGGDETQYF.